The 22 T cell receptor beta chains in this list originate from one sample, sequenced in a study of T cell changes during pregnancy in multiple sclerosis. TCRdb's copy holds only in-frame clones and misses some; the assay was immunoSEQ multiplex PCR. The sample yields around 100,000 clones, around 92% seen once. Here the sequenced sample was peripheral blood, taken after pregnancy. The origin of the receptors is a female donor with multiple sclerosis, enrolled in a pregnancy study.

The chain carries TRBV13 and TRBJ2-1, with TRBD2 matching 7 bases. CDR3 length: 13 residues. The junction had 5 bases not matched to a gene; V was cut back by 8 bases and J by 4 bases. The germline gives CDR1 PRHDT, CDR2 FYEKMQ (reference sequence). CDR3 DNA sequence: TGTGCCAGCGGGGAGGGCCGGTACAATGAGCAGTTCTTC. It encodes CASGEGRYNEQFF.

This chain uses TRBV5-1 with TRBJ2-3, with TRBD2 matching over 11 bases. Trimming cost V 4 bases and J 4 bases; bases outside gene matches: 11. The CDR3 has 17 amino acids. The V gene's germline CDR1 is SGHRS and CDR2 YFSETQ. The CDR3 is CASSRKELAGVADTQYF. The CDR3, as DNA: TGCGCCAGCAGCCGCAAAGAACTAGCGGGGGTCGCAGATACGCAGTATTTT.

The chain recombines TRBV6-6 with TRBJ1-3, with no clear D. Per the germline V gene, CDR1 is MNHNY and CDR2 is SVGAGI (reference sequence). The CDR3 runs 15 residues. With 2 bases removed from V and 2 bases from J, the gap between germline ends came to 10 bases. CDR3 region: CASSYGLTAGNTIYF. For the CDR3, the DNA is TGTGCCAGCAGTTACGGGTTGACTGCTGGAAACACCATATATTTT.

Written as DNA, the CDR3 is TGTGCCAGCAGCTGGAGACTAGCGGGGGCTTACAATGAGCAGTTCTTC. It yields the protein CASSWRLAGAYNEQFF. The chain is built from TRBV5-6 and TRBJ2-1; TRBD2 agrees at 12 bases. The J segment lost 4 bases and the V segment lost 3 bases, leaving 5 bases of the junction unmatched. This CDR3 region has 16 residues. Germline V CDR1 and CDR2: SGHDT, YYEEEE.

This rearrangement joins TRBV6-5 to TRBJ1-2; TRBD1 might be the D (6 bases). From germline, CDR1 is MNHEY and CDR2 SVGAGI. CDR3 length: 16 residues. V gave up 4 bases and J gave up 5 bases, with 20 bases separating them. CDR3 sequence (DNA): TGTGCCAGCAGTTTAACGGGACATTCGCTTGGATATGGCTACACCTTC. Protein: CASSLTGHSLGYGYTF.

The J gene is TRBJ2-7, the V gene TRBV27; a weak D match, TRBD2 (5 bases). CDR3 length: 15 amino acids. Germline V gene sequence: CDR1 MNHEY, CDR2 SMNVEV (reference sequence). V was cut by 6 bases and J by 3 bases, with 18 bases left in between. CDR3 coding DNA: TGTGCCAGCAGACCCCGCGCCAGCGGAGGCTACGAGCAGTACTTC. It encodes CASRPRASGGYEQYF.

The count of this clone is one. This chain links TRBV7-9 with TRBJ2-7; 7 bases match TRBD1. With 2 bases clipped from V and 0 bases from J, the junction kept 10 bases outside the gene matches. There are 17 residues in the CDR3. The germline gives CDR1 SEHNR, CDR2 FQNEAQ (reference sequence). CDR3 in amino acids: CASSLSLTGASSYEQYF. CDR3 bases: TGTGCCAGCAGCTTATCCCTTACAGGGGCGAGCTCCTACGAGCAGTACTTC.

The genes are TRBV30 and TRBJ1-3, with D tentatively TRBD1 (5 bases). The germline V gene encodes CDR1 GTSNPN and CDR2 SVGIG (reference sequence). The CDR3 loop spans 14 amino acids. The ends were cut back, 0 bases at V and 8 bases at J, with 14 bases in the middle. CDR3 loop: CAWSVVAGIDTIYF. Written as DNA, the CDR3 is TGTGCCTGGAGTGTCGTTGCAGGGATCGACACCATATATTTT.

V gene TRBV20-1 combines with J gene TRBJ2-3; no reliable D call. The CDR3 totals 11 residues. Germline-derived CDR1 and CDR2 are DFQATT and SNEGSKA (reference sequence). V lost 6 bases and J 2 bases, leaving 6 bases between the germline ends. CDR3 DNA sequence: TGCAGTGCGCCGGTCACAGATACGCAGTATTTT. It codes for CSAPVTDTQYF.

The V gene is TRBV6-5, the J gene TRBJ2-1, with D possibly being TRBD2 (5 bases). The CDR3 is 13 amino acids. V lost 6 bases and J 8 bases, leaving 14 bases between the germline ends. Germline V CDR1 and CDR2: MNHEY, SVGAGI. CDR3 nucleotides: TGTGCCAGCAGCCGCCGTGAGGGCTATGAGCAGTTCTTC. Translated, it gives CASSRREGYEQFF.

The chain employs TRBV5-1 and TRBJ2-7, with TRBD2 matching 9 bases. Germline values: CDR1 SGHRS, CDR2 YFSETQ. V shed 1 base and J 6 bases; nucleotides not matched to a gene: 11. The CDR3 runs 16 residues. Here the CDR3 reads CASSLPWREGLGEQYF. DNA for the CDR3: TGCGCCAGCAGCTTGCCTTGGCGGGAGGGCCTTGGCGAGCAGTACTTC.

V usage is TRBV11-3 and J usage is TRBJ2-2, with D hard to call. The ends were cut back, 5 bases at V and 6 bases at J, with 10 bases in the middle. Germline CDR1 SGHNT, CDR2 YENEEA. The CDR3 loop spans 13 amino acids. CDR3 amino acids: CASSTRVAGELFF. CDR3 nucleotides: TGTGCCAGCAGCACCCGGGTAGCCGGGGAGCTGTTTTTT.

The CDR3 coding sequence is TGTGCCAGCAGCGTCACCGGGACAGATCACTACGAGCAGTACTTC. It specifies CASSVTGTDHYEQYF. V gene TRBV7-3 combines with J gene TRBJ2-7, with 7 positions matching TRBD1. The CDR3 has 15 residues. Germline assignment: CDR1 SGHTA and CDR2 FQGTGA. Losses at the gene ends were 5 bases for V and 3 bases for J; bases not matched to a gene: 10.

The chain combines TRBV7-2 with TRBJ2-2; 8 nucleotides line up with TRBD2. Germline assignment: CDR1 SGHTA and CDR2 FQGNSA. The CDR3 runs to 15 residues. J gave up 0 bases and V 3 bases, and 0 bases lay outside the gene matches. The CDR3 reads CASSFSGANTGELFF. The CDR3, as DNA: TGTGCCAGCAGCTTTAGCGGGGCGAACACCGGGGAGCTGTTTTTT.

V and J are TRBV5-1 and TRBJ1-1; D not certain. Trimming removed 0 bases at V and 3 bases at J, with 9 bases between. The CDR3 loop spans 14 amino acids. Germline CDR1 SGHRS, CDR2 YFSETQ. The DNA of the CDR3 is TGCGCCAGCAGCTTGGATACAGCTTACACTGAAGCTTTCTTT. Amino acids: CASSLDTAYTEAFF. Using reference TRBV5-1 and TRBJ1-1 for the parts outside the CDR3, the full variable domain is KAGVTQTPRYLIKTRGQQVTLSCSPISGHRSVSWYQQTPGQGLQFLFEYFSETQRNKGNFPGRFSGRQFSNSRSEMNVSTLELGDSALYLCASSLDTAYTEAFFGQGTRLTVV.

This rearrangement joins TRBV2 to TRBJ1-6; perhaps TRBD1 as D (6 bases). This CDR3 comprises 14 residues. The ends were cut back, 7 bases at V and 3 bases at J, with 10 bases in the middle. CDR1 is SNHLY and CDR2 is FYNNEI in the germline V gene. DNA of the CDR3: TGTGCCAGCATCTCACAGGGCTATAATTCACCCCTCCACTTT. Translation gives CASISQGYNSPLHF. Supplemented by reference TRBV2 and TRBJ1-6, the full variable domain reads EPEVTQTPSHQVTQMGQEVILRCVPISNHLYFYWYRQILGQKVEFLVSFYNNEISEKSEIFDDQFSVERPDGSNFTLKIRSTKLEDSAMYFCASISQGYNSPLHFGNGTRLTVT.

The rearrangement joins TRBV6-6 to TRBJ1-2; 8 bases fit TRBD1. The trim removed 10 bases at V and 7 bases at J, leaving 14 bases unmatched. The germline gives CDR1 MNHNY, CDR2 SVGAGI (reference sequence). This CDR3 is 14 amino acids long. CDR3 region: CATEGTPGGGGYTF. Written as DNA, the CDR3 is TGTGCCACCGAGGGGACCCCAGGGGGCGGTGGCTACACCTTC.

The V and J genes are TRBV2 and TRBJ1-5; 9 bases are a match to TRBD1. The CDR3 is 16 residues long. Germline V lookup: CDR1 SNHLY, CDR2 FYNNEI. Trimming removed 5 bases from V and 7 bases from J; junction bases left unmatched: 12. Here the CDR3 DNA reads TGTGCCAGCAGTAAGGACAGGGGAGGGGCTGGGCAGCCCCAGCATTTT. Protein sequence: CASSKDRGGAGQPQHF.

This clone was detected once. The chain combines TRBV7-8 with TRBJ2-7; maybe TRBD1 (6 bases). V lost 2 bases and J lost 2, with 13 bases in between. Germline loops: CDR1 SGHVS, CDR2 FQNEAQ. The CDR3 has 15 amino acids. The CDR3 nucleotides are TGTGCCAGCAGCTTATTCCCACAGGGACCCTACGAGCAGTACTTC. Its protein is CASSLFPQGPYEQYF.

This clone has more than one count but fewer than ten. The rearrangement links TRBV30 to TRBJ1-2; 8 bases match TRBD1. Germline assignment: CDR1 GTSNPN and CDR2 SVGIG (reference sequence). V gave up 6 bases and J gave up 7 bases; unmatched junction bases: 7. The length of the CDR3 is 12 residues. CDR3: CACPGQGGGYTF. CDR3 in DNA: TGTGCCTGCCCTGGACAGGGAGGTGGCTACACCTTC.

In this sample, this clone turned up once. This chain joins TRBV19 and TRBJ2-2; TRBD1 is a possible D gene (6 bases). Trimming removed 2 bases from V and 4 bases from J, with 11 bases in between. The CDR3 spans 15 residues. Per germline, CDR1 LNHDA and CDR2 SQIVND (reference sequence). CDR3 protein: CASSIQGQRTGELFF. The DNA of the CDR3 is TGTGCCAGTAGTATACAGGGGCAACGCACCGGGGAGCTGTTTTTT.

This chain links TRBV11-2 with TRBJ2-3; the D gene is possibly TRBD2 (5 bases). The V gene lost 4 bases and the J gene lost 2 bases, with 10 bases spanning the gap. CDR1 SGHAT and CDR2 FQNNGV come from the germline V gene. CDR3 length equals 14 residues. CDR3 amino acids: CASSSSGSTDTQYF. The CDR3 nucleotides are TGTGCCAGCAGCTCAAGCGGCTCCACAGATACGCAGTATTTT. The variable domain in full, completed from reference TRBV11-2 and TRBJ2-3, reads EAGVAQSPRYKIIEKRQSVAFWCNPISGHATLYWYQQILGQGPKLLIQFQNNGVVDDSQLPKDRFSAERLKGVDSTLKIQPAKLEDSAVYLCASSSSGSTDTQYFGPGTRLTVL.